These 3 T cell receptor beta chains originate from one sample sequenced in a study of blood T cell repertoires in COVID-19. The repertoire was sequenced with immunoSEQ multiplex PCR; TCRdb's copy has only in-frame clones and lacks some. The data hold some 150,000 clones, with 87% observed a single time. Sequencing input: peripheral blood. The origin of the receptors is a woman between 45 and 65 years old with acute or convalescent COVID-19.

This clone appeared once. V is TRBV10-3 and J is TRBJ1-5; 7 nucleotides agree with TRBD1. CDR3 size: 14 residues. Looked up from germline, CDR1 is ENHRY and CDR2 is SYGVKD. V gave up 6 bases and J gave up 5 bases; unmatched junction bases: 7. The CDR3 bases are TGTGCCATCAGCCAGGGGGGATACGATCAGCCCCAGCATTTT. It yields the protein CAISQGGYDQPQHF.

The chain links TRBV27 to TRBJ2-7; possibly TRBD2 for D (7 bases). V lost 7 bases and J 6 bases, leaving 10 bases between the germline ends. The CDR3 covers 11 residues. The germline V gene has CDR1 MNHEY and CDR2 SMNVEV (reference sequence). This CDR3 is CASIRGGEQYF. DNA of the CDR3: TGTGCCAGCATTAGGGGGGGCGAGCAGTACTTC.

The V and J genes are TRBV11-3 and TRBJ2-2; 14 nucleotides agree with TRBD2. Germline V gives CDR1 SGHNT, CDR2 YENEEA. This CDR3 spans 16 amino acids. V shed 4 bases, J shed 5 bases, and the junction held 3 bases outside the gene matches. Here the CDR3 DNA reads TGTGCCAGCAGCTGGACTAGCGGGGGGTGGACCGGGGAGCTGTTTTTT. This translates into CASSWTSGGWTGELFF. Full variable domain (remainder filled in from reference TRBV11-3 and TRBJ2-2): EAGVVQSPRYKIIEKKQPVAFWCNPISGHNTLYWYLQNLGQGPELLIRYENEEAVDDSQLPKDRFSAERLKGVDSTLKIQPAELGDSAVYLCASSWTSGGWTGELFFGEGSRLTVL.